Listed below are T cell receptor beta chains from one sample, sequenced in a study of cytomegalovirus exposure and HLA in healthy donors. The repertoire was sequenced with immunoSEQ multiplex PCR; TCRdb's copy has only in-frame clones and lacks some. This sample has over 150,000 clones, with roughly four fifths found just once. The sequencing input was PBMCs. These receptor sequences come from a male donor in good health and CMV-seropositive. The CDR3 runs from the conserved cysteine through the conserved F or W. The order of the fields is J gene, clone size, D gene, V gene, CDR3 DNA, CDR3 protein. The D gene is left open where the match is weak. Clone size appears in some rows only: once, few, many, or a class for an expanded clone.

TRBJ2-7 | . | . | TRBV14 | TGTGCCAGCAGCCAAGACCTCAGGGACGAGCAGTACTTC | CASSQDLRDEQYF
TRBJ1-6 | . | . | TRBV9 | TGTGCCAGCAGAGAAGGAAGTTCAACGGGATCACCCCTCCACTTT | CASREGSSTGSPLHF
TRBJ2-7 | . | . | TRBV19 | TGTGCCAGTAGTATTTCTCTCTCCTACGAGCAGTACTTC | CASSISLSYEQYF
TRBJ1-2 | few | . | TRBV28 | TGTGCCAGCGGGCAGTTCTATGGCTACACCTTC | CASGQFYGYTF
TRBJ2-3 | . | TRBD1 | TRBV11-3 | TGTGCCAGCAGCTCTCAGGGGGTTAGAGATACGCAGTATTTT | CASSSQGVRDTQYF
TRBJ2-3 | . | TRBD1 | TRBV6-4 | TGTGCCAGCAGCTCGGGACAGCTGGGAGATACGCAGTATTTT | CASSSGQLGDTQYF
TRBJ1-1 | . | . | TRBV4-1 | TGCGCCAGCAGAACATGGACAGTGGCGAACACTGAAGCTTTCTTT | CASRTWTVANTEAFF
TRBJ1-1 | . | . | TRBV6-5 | TGTGCCAGCAGTTACGGGTTGGGGGCGGTGACTGAAGCTTTCTTT | CASSYGLGAVTEAFF
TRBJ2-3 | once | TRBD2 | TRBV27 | TGTGCCAGCAGTTTCTCCGGGACTACCACAGATACGCAGTATTTT | CASSFSGTTTDTQYF
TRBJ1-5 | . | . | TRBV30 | TGTGCTTTTTCAGGGGGCAATCAGCCCCAGCATTTT | CAFSGGNQPQHF
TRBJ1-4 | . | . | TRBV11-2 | TGTGCCAGCAGCTTAGGACAGCTTAATGAAAAACTGTTTTTT | CASSLGQLNEKLFF
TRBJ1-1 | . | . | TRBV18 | TGTGCCAGCTCACCAAGTGGGAGAGAAGCTTTCTTT | CASSPSGREAFF
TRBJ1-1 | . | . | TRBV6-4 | TGTGCCAGCAGTGAAGGCAGGGGAAACACTGAAGCTTTCTTT | CASSEGRGNTEAFF
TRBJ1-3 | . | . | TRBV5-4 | TGTGCCAGCAGCATTCCGGGACAAAACACCATATATTTT | CASSIPGQNTIYF
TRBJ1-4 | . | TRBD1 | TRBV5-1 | TGCGCCAGCAGTCGACAGGGGGTTGCTAATGAAAAACTGTTTTTT | CASSRQGVANEKLFF
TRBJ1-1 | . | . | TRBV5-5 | TGTGCCAGCAGCCTTATATCTGAAGCTTTCTTT | CASSLISEAFF
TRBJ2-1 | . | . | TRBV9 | TGTGCCAGCAGCGCCCGACAGGTCGGTGAGCAGTTCTTC | CASSARQVGEQFF
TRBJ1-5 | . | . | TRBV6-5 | TGTGCCAGCAGTACCTGGGGAGGGGTTGGTCAGCCCCAGCATTTT | CASSTWGGVGQPQHF
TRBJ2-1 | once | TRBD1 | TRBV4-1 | TGCGCCAGCAACGCCGGGACAGGGGTCTCCTACAATGAGCAGTTCTTC | CASNAGTGVSYNEQFF
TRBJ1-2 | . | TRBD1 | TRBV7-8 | TGTGCCAGCAGCTTAGTTTTAGGGGTCCGGGACAGGGGGCGTGTTGTTGGCTACACCTTC | CASSLVLGVRDRGRVVGYTF
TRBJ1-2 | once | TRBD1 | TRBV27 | TGTGCCAGCAGTTTTCTGACTGGGACAGCCAACTATGGCTACACCTTC | CASSFLTGTANYGYTF
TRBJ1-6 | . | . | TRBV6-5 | TGTGCCAGCAGTTACGTCCGGAGTTATAATTCACCCCTCCACTTT | CASSYVRSYNSPLHF
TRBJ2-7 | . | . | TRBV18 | TGTGCCAGCTCACCGACAGGCTCTACCTACGAGCAGTACTTC | CASSPTGSTYEQYF
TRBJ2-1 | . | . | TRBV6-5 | TGTGCCAGCAGTTTGGCACCTAGCGCCTACAATGAGCAGTTCTTC | CASSLAPSAYNEQFF
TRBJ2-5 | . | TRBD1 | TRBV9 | TGTGCCAGCTTGGGAAGAGGGGGCTGTAGGGAGACCCAGTACTTC | CASLGRGGCRETQYF
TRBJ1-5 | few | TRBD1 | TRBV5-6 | TGTGCCAGCAGCTTGACAGGGGGCTACAATCAGCCCCAGCATTTT | CASSLTGGYNQPQHF
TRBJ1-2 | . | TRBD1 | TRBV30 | TGTGCCTGGAGTGTACAAGGGACAGGGCACCTATCTTTGAGTGGCTACACCTTC | CAWSVQGTGHLSLSGYTF
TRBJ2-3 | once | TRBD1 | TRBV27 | TGTGCCAGCAGTGGACAGGGGCAAAGTACGCAGTATTTT | CASSGQGQSTQYF
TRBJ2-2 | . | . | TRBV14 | TGTGCCAGCAGCCCAGGGTGGGCGGCCGGGGAGCTGTTTTTT | CASSPGWAAGELFF
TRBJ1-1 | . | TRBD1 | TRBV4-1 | TGCGCCAGCAGCCCAACAGGGGTCCCTGAAGCTTTCTTT | CASSPTGVPEAFF
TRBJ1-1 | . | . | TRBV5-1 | TGCGCCAGCAGCTTGGCCGGGTACACTGAAGCTTTCTTT | CASSLAGYTEAFF
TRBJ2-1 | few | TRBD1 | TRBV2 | TGTGCCAGCAGGTTTGAGACAGGGGGCAAGAATGAGCAGTTCTTC | CASRFETGGKNEQFF
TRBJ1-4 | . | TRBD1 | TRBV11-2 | TGTGCCAGCAGCTTAGCTGGGACAGGGAGTGAAAAACTGTTTTTT | CASSLAGTGSEKLFF
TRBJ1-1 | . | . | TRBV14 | TGTGCCAGCAGCCAAGGGGTCGGGTTAGTGGAAGTCAGGGCTGAAGCTTTCTTT | CASSQGVGLVEVRAEAFF
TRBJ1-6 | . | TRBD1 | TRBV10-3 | TGTGCCATCAGTGAGGGGACAGGGTATAATTCACCCCTCCACTTT | CAISEGTGYNSPLHF
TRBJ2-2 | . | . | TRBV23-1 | TGCGCCAGCAGTCAATCGATCGTCAGGGACACCGGGGAGCTGTTTTTT | CASSQSIVRDTGELFF
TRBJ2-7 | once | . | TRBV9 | TGTGCCAGCAGCGTAGGTTCTTTCTTCTCCTACGAGCAGTACTTC | CASSVGSFFSYEQYF
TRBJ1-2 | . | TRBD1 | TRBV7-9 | TGTGCCAGCAGCTTAGGGGCGACAGGGGGCACCGGTGGCTACACCTTC | CASSLGATGGTGGYTF
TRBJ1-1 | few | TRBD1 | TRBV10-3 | TGTGCCATCAGACAGGGGTTCGTTGAAGCTTTCTTT | CAIRQGFVEAFF
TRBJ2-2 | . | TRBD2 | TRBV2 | TGTGCCAGCAGAGGACTAGCGGGGGTCGGGGTGGGGGAGCTGTTTTTT | CASRGLAGVGVGELFF
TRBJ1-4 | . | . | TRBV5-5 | TGTGCCAGCAGCTTGCTGTCAGTTAATGAAAAACTGTTTTTT | CASSLLSVNEKLFF
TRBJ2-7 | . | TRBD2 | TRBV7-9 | TGTGCCAGCAGTCGGACTAGCGGGTACAACGAGCAGTACTTC | CASSRTSGYNEQYF
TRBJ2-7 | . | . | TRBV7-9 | TGTGCCAGCACCCCCCTTTACGAGCAGTACTTC | CASTPLYEQYF
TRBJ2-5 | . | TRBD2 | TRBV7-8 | TGTGCCAGCAGCTCCCCTCCGGGACTAGCGGGAGAGCGGTCAGAGACCCAGTACTTC | CASSSPPGLAGERSETQYF